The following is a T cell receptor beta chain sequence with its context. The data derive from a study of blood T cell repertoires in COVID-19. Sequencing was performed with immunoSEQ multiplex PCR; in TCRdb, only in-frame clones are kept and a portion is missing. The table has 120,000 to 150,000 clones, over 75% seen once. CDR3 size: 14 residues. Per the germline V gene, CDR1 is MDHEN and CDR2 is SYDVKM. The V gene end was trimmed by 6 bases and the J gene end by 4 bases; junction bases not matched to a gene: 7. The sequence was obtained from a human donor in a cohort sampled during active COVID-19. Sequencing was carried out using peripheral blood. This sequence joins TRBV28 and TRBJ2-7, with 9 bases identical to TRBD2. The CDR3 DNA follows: TGTGCCAGCAGACGTAGCGGGAGCAGGTACGAGCAGTACTTC. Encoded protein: CASRRSGSRYEQYF.